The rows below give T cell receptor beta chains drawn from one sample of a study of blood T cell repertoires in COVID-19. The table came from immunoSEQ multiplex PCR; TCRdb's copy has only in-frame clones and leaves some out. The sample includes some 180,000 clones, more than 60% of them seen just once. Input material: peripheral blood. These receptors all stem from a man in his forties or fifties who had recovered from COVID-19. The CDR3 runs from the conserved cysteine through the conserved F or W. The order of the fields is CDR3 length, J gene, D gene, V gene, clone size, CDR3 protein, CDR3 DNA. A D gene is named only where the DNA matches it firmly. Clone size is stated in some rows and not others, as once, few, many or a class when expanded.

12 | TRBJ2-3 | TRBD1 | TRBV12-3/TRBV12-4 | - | CASIPGQGEQYF | TGTGCCAGCATTCCTGGACAGGGAGAGCAGTATTTT
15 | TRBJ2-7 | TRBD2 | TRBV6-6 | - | CASSNIPGLEVEQYF | TGTGCCAGCAGTAATATACCCGGACTAGAAGTCGAGCAGTACTTC
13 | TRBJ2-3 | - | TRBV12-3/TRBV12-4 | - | CASSFEATDTQYF | TGTGCCAGCAGTTTCGAGGCCACAGATACGCAGTATTTT
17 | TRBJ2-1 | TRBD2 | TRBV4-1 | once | CASSQEPSGGHYNEQFF | TGCGCCAGCAGCCAAGAGCCTAGCGGGGGCCATTACAATGAGCAGTTCTTC
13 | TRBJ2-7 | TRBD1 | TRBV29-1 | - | CSVEFGDRDEQYF | TGCAGCGTTGAATTTGGGGACAGGGACGAGCAGTACTTC
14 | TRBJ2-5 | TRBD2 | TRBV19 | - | CASSVAGVVETQYF | TGTGCCAGTAGTGTAGCGGGAGTCGTAGAGACCCAGTACTTC
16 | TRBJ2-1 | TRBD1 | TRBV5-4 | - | CASSPDRAASYNEQFF | TGTGCCAGCAGCCCTGACAGGGCGGCCTCCTACAATGAGCAGTTCTTC
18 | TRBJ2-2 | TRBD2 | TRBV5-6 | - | CASSTTILAGVGTGELFF | TGTGCCAGCAGCACGACCATACTAGCGGGAGTAGGCACCGGGGAGCTGTTTTTT
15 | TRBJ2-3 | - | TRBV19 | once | CASTDARGGTDTQYF | TGTGCCAGTACCGACGCCAGGGGGGGCACAGATACGCAGTATTTT
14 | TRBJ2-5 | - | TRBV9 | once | CASSAGTYRETQYF | TGTGCCAGCAGCGCCGGGACTTACAGGGAGACCCAGTACTTC
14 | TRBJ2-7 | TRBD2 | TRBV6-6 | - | CASGLAGERYEQYF | TGTGCCAGCGGGTTAGCGGGAGAACGTTACGAGCAGTACTTC
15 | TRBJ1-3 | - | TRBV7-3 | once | CASSLNGGPGNTIYF | TGTGCCAGCAGCTTAAATGGAGGGCCTGGAAACACCATATATTTT
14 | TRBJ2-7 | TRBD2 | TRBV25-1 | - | CASRRTSGIYEQYF | TGTGCCAGCAGGAGGACTAGCGGGATCTACGAGCAGTACTTC
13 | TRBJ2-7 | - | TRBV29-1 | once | CSANGQSAYEQYF | TGCAGCGCCAACGGACAGTCTGCCTACGAGCAGTACTTC
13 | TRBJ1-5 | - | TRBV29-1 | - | CSVDNGFNQPQHF | TGCAGCGTTGATAACGGTTTCAATCAGCCCCAGCATTTT
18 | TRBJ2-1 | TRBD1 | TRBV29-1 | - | CSVIRVPGTGISYNEQFF | TGCAGCGTCATTCGGGTCCCCGGGACAGGGATTTCCTACAATGAGCAGTTCTTC
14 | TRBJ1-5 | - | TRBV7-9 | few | CASSLEGYNQPQHF | TGTGCCAGCAGCTTAGAGGGGTACAATCAGCCCCAGCATTTT
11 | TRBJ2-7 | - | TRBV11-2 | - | CASSFGPEQYF | TGTGCCAGCAGCTTTGGGCCCGAGCAGTACTTC
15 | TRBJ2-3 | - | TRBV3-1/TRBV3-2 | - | CASSQDLAIPDTQYF | TGTGCCAGCAGCCAAGATCTAGCTATTCCAGATACGCAGTATTTT
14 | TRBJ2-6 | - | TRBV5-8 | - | CASSLLLGANVLTF | TGTGCCAGCAGCTTACTACTTGGGGCCAACGTCCTGACTTTC
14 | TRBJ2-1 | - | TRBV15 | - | CATSRERGVGEQFF | TGTGCCACCAGCAGAGAGCGGGGAGTAGGCGAGCAGTTCTTC
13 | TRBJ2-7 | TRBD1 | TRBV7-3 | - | CASSSGTDYEQYF | TGTGCCAGCAGCTCCGGGACAGACTACGAGCAGTACTTC
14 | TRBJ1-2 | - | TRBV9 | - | CASSVSLQIYGYTF | TGTGCCAGCAGCGTATCTCTCCAGATCTATGGCTACACCTTC
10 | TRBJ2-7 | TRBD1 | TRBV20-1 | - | CSANRDRGYF | TGCAGTGCGAACCGGGACAGGGGGTACTTC
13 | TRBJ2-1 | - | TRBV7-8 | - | CASSLGRNNEQFF | TGTGCCAGCAGCTTAGGCAGGAACAATGAGCAGTTCTTC
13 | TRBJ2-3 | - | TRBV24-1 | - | CATSMDSIDTQYF | TGTGCCACCAGCATGGACAGTATAGATACGCAGTATTTT
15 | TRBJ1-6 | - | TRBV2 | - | CASIETRQDNSPLHF | TGTGCCAGCATAGAGACCCGACAGGATAATTCACCCCTCCACTTT
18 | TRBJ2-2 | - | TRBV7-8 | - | CASSLVGGFRYGNGELFF | TGTGCCAGCAGCTTAGTTGGTGGTTTTAGATATGGTAACGGGGAGCTGTTTTTT
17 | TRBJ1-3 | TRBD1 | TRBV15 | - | CATSRGDSMRSGNTIYF | TGTGCCACCAGCAGAGGGGACAGCATGAGGTCTGGAAACACCATATATTTT
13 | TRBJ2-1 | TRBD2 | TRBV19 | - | CASGISSYNEQFF | TGTGCTAGCGGGATAAGCTCCTACAATGAGCAGTTCTTC
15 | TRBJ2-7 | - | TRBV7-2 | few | CASSLAFRGFHEQYF | TGTGCCAGCAGCTTAGCATTCAGGGGCTTCCACGAGCAGTACTTC
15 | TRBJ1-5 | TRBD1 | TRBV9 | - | CASSVGTAWDQPQHF | TGTGCCAGCAGCGTTGGGACAGCATGGGATCAGCCCCAGCATTTT
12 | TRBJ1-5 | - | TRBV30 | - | CAWSQDDQPQHF | TGTGCCTGGAGCCAGGATGATCAGCCCCAGCATTTT
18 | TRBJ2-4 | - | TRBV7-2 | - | CASSLVGTGERRENIQYF | TGTGCCAGCAGCTTAGTCGGGACGGGAGAACGGCGGGAAAACATTCAGTACTTC
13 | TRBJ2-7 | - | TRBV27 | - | CASASGRTYEQYF | TGTGCCAGTGCCTCCGGCAGGACCTACGAGCAGTACTTC
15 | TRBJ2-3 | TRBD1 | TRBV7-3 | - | CASSQLDRGEDTQYF | TGTGCCAGCAGCCAACTTGACAGGGGTGAAGATACGCAGTATTTT
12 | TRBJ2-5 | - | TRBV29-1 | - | CSVDYQQETQYF | TGCAGCGTTGACTACCAACAAGAGACCCAGTACTTC
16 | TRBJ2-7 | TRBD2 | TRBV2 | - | CASSVRELAGSYEQYF | TGTGCCAGCAGTGTCCGAGAACTAGCGGGATCTTACGAGCAGTACTTC
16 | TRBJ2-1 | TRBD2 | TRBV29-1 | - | CSVVGTSGRTGNEQFF | TGCAGCGTTGTTGGGACTAGCGGGAGAACAGGCAATGAGCAGTTCTTC
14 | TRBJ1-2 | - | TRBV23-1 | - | CASSQSPGDYGYTF | TGCGCCAGCAGCCAAAGTCCCGGGGACTATGGCTACACCTTC
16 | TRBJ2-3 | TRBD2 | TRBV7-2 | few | CASSPQRSGGPDTQYF | TGTGCCAGCAGCCCCCAGAGGTCGGGGGGGCCCGATACGCAGTATTTT
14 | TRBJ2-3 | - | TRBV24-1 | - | CATSVSAGTDTQYF | TGTGCCACCAGTGTATCAGCGGGCACAGATACGCAGTATTTT
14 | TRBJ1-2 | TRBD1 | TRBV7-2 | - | CASSPGQAFYGYTF | TGTGCCAGCAGCCCAGGACAGGCCTTCTATGGCTACACCTTC
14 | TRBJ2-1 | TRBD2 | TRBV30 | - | CAWSVRLADNEQFF | TGTGCCTGGAGTGTAAGACTAGCGGACAATGAGCAGTTCTTC
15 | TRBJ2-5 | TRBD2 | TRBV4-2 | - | CASSPGTSGKETQYF | TGTGCCAGCAGCCCTGGGACTAGCGGGAAAGAGACCCAGTACTTC
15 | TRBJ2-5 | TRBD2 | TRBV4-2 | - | CASSQDWGGDETQYF | TGTGCCAGCAGCCAAGATTGGGGGGGAGACGAGACCCAGTACTTC
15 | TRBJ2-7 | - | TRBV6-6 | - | CASSPPGLRRAEQYF | TGTGCCAGCAGTCCCCCTGGACTGCGTCGGGCCGAGCAGTACTTC
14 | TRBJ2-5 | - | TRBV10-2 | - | CASSDSRSQETQYF | TGCGCCAGCAGTGATAGCCGGTCCCAAGAGACCCAGTACTTC
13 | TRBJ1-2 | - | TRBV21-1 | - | CASSDGTACGYTF | TGTGCCAGCAGCGATGGGACAGCCTGTGGCTACACCTTC
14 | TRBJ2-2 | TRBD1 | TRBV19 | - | CASNNRGDTGELFF | TGTGCCAGTAATAACAGGGGTGATACCGGGGAGCTGTTTTTT
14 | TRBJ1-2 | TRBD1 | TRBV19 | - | CASSTPSADRKAFF | TGTGCCAGTAGTACCCCGAGCGCGGACAGGAAGGCGTTTTTC
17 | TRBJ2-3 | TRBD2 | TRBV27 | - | CASRSWASGRGTDTQYF | TGTGCCAGCAGAAGTTGGGCTAGCGGGAGGGGCACAGATACGCAGTATTTT
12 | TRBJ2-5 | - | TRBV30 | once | CAWSLGGETQYF | TGTGCCTGGAGTTTAGGAGGAGAGACCCAGTACTTC
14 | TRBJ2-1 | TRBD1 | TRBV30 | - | CAWSVPGQGSEQFF | TGTGCCTGGAGTGTACCGGGACAGGGTAGTGAGCAGTTCTTC
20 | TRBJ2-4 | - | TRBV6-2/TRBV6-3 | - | CASSYSLNDSPHLAKNIQYF | TGTGCCAGCAGTTACTCGTTGAATGACTCCCCCCATCTAGCCAAAAACATTCAGTACTTC
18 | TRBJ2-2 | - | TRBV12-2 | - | CASRLRIRGKVDTGELFF | TGTGCAAGTCGCTTAAGAATCAGGGGGAAGGTCGACACCGGGGAGCTGTTTTTT
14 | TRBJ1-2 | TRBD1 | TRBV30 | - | CAWVTGIANYGYTF | TGTGCCTGGGTGACAGGGATAGCTAACTATGGCTACACCTTC